This TCR beta chain came from a study of blood T cell repertoires in COVID-19. Study overall: The United States, Italy and Spain supplied acute and convalescent COVID-19 samples. T cells, B-cell-depleted T cells, or PBMCs supplied cDNA or gDNA.

Authors' analysis steps: Researchers report that nucleated cell counts were estimated from reference gene primer amplification. Profiled with immunoSEQ multiplex PCR; TCRdb holds only in-frame clones, not every one. The V and J calls and clone size are taken from that table; D and trimming were inferred from the DNA. This sample has more than 300,000 clones, with about 90% found just once. Per germline, CDR1 SQVTM and CDR2 ANQGSEA. V shed 1 base and J 7 bases; nucleotides not matched to a gene: 3. The CDR3 is made up of 12 amino acids. Sequencing was performed on peripheral blood. The chain joins TRBV29-1 to TRBJ1-2, with 7 bases lining up with TRBD1. The origin of this receptor is a man aged 18 to 30 who had recovered from COVID-19. CDR3 region: CSVEGAGGGYTF. The CDR3 coding sequence is TGCAGCGTTGAAGGGGCAGGGGGTGGCTACACCTTC.